This T cell receptor (beta chain) came from a study of spatial heterogeneity in lung cancer. Study summary: Detection of beta-chain sequences consistently exceeded that of alpha-chain sequences.

Documented time point: sample taken at primary tumor resection. Untreated early-stage non-small cell lung cancer patients, 65 to 90 in total, were the donors. TCRs were sequenced from unsorted whole RNA of tumor, nontumor lung or PBMC. This clonotype was seen repeatedly, ten times or more. Its antigen is as yet unknown. TCRdb processed the 5' RACE reads anew with MiXCR; each CDR3 protein has one entry. Of fewer than 13,000 distinct CDR3 sequences listed, roughly 13% were seen once; the top ten hold approximately 38%. The CDR3 totals 15 residues. From germline, CDR1 is SGDLS and CDR2 YYNGEE. V was pared by 0 bases and J by 7 bases, with 17 bases between. General study results and limits: Expanded intratumoral alpha and beta TCR counts tracked tumor mutation counts.

V and J are TRBV9 and TRBJ2-7, with a weak D call TRBD2 (6 bases). The clonotype was recovered from a male donor with early-stage non-small cell lung cancer. The source material was lung tumor tissue, sampled at surgery. CDR3: CASSVALSGEGEQYF. CDR3 in DNA: TGTGCCAGCAGCGTAGCTCTGTCGGGAGAGGGGGAGCAGTACTTC.